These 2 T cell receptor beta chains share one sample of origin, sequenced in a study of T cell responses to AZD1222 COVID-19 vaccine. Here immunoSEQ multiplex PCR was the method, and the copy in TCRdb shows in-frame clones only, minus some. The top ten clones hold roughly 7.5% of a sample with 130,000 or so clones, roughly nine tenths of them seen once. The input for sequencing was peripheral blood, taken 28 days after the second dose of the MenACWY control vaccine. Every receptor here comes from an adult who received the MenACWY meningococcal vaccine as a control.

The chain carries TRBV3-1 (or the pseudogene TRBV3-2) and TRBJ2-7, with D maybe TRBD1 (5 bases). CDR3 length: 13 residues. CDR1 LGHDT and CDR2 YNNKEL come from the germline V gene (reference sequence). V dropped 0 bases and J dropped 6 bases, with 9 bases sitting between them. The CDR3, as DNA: TGTGCCAGCAGCCAAGATGTGGGGCGCGAGCAGTACTTC. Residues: CASSQDVGREQYF.

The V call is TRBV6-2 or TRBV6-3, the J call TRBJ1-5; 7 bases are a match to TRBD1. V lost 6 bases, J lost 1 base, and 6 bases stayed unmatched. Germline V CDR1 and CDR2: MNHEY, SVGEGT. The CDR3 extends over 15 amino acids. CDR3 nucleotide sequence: TGTGCCAGCAGGCCTACAGGGGCGAGCAATCAGCCCCAGCATTTT. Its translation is CASRPTGASNQPQHF.